A selection of T cell receptor beta chains follows, all from one sample in a study of breast tumors, draining lymph nodes, adjacent tissues. TCRdb re-analysed the multiplex PCR reads in MiXCR, keeping a single row per CDR3 protein. This table has 200,000 or so distinct CDR3 sequences, approximately 33% appearing once. The sequenced sample consisted of axillary lymph node tissue. The receptors were gathered from a female donor with breast cancer. Some clones in this sample may be carry-over from other donors' samples. Both conserved end residues are part of each CDR3. The D gene is left open where the match is weak. Size tells how often a clone was seen (once, few, many) or the class of an expanded clone, and some rows leave it out.

>TRBV25-1|NA|TRBD1|TRBJ2-5
TGTGCCAGCAGCTACGCCCGACCAGGGGGCCAAGAGACCCAGTACTTC
CASSYARPGGQETQYF
>TRBV19|many|NA|TRBJ2-7
TGTGCCAGTAGTATGGCTGGAACAGGGAAGTTTTACGAGCAGTACTTC
CASSMAGTGKFYEQYF
>TRBV7-3|NA|TRBD2|TRBJ2-5
TGTGCCAGCAGCCCGGGACTAGCGGGGGACAACCAAGAGACCCAGTACTTC
CASSPGLAGDNQETQYF
>TRBV5-1|many|NA|TRBJ2-1
TGCGCCAGCAGCTTGGATGGCAAGGGCGAGCAGTTCTTC
CASSLDGKGEQFF
>TRBV5-8|many|TRBD2|TRBJ2-1
TGTGCCAGCAGCTTGTGGCTAGCGGGAGCCAATGAGCAGTTCTTC
CASSLWLAGANEQFF
>TRBV9|NA|TRBD1|TRBJ2-3
TGTGCCAGCAGCGCGACAGGGAACCGGTACAATGAGCAGTATTTT
CASSATGNRYNEQYF
>TRBV15|NA|NA|TRBJ2-7
TGTGCCACCAGCAGCTTGGCCCCAGGGGATGCCTACGAGCAGTACTTC
CATSSLAPGDAYEQYF
>TRBV9|NA|TRBD2|TRBJ2-3
TGTGCCAGCAGCTTTAGCGGGAGGGCAGATACGCAGTATTTT
CASSFSGRADTQYF
>TRBV3-1|few|TRBD2|TRBJ2-7
TGTGCCAGCAGCCCGCTCTCTAGCGGGCCCCACAGCTCCTACGAGCAGTACTTC
CASSPLSSGPHSSYEQYF
>TRBV4-1|many|TRBD2|TRBJ2-1
TGCGCCAGCAGCCGTGGGACAGGGGGGACTAGCGGGAGCGATTCCCGGTTCTTC
CASSRGTGGTSGSDSRFF
>TRBV20-1|NA|NA|TRBJ2-1
TGCAGTGCTAGGGGCCAGAGCTCCTATACTGAGCAGTTCTTC
CSARGQSSYTEQFF
>TRBV18|many|NA|TRBJ1-4
TGTGCCAGCTCATCCAGGGGAGGCGAAAAACTGTTTTTT
CASSSRGGEKLFF
>TRBV20-1|many|NA|TRBJ1-3
TGCAGTGCGAGCCGGGGGGCCCGGGGAAACACCATATATTTT
CSASRGARGNTIYF
>TRBV3-1|few|NA|TRBJ1-5
TGTGCCAGCAGCCAAGGGACGGGACAACCCCGCAATCAGCCCCAGCATTTT
CASSQGTGQPRNQPQHF
>TRBV20-1|many|NA|TRBJ1-4
TGCAGTGCTAGAGATACCACCGGGACAAGGCGGGAAAAACTGTTTTTT
CSARDTTGTRREKLFF
>TRBV6-4|NA|NA|TRBJ1-5
TGTGCCAGCAGTGACTCGGGCGGGGGGCGGGGTAGCAATCAGCCCCAGCATTTT
CASSDSGGGRGSNQPQHF
>TRBV7-2|NA|TRBD1|TRBJ1-6
TGTGCCAGCAGCCCTCAACCGGGACAGGCTGAGTCACCCCTCCACTTT
CASSPQPGQAESPLHF
>TRBV7-9|many|NA|TRBJ2-7
TGTGCCAGCAGACGAGCCGACAGTTACGAGCAGTACTTC
CASRRADSYEQYF
>TRBV14|many|NA|TRBJ2-7
TGTGCCAGCAGCCATTTTTCACCCGGGACCAACCTCTACGAGCAGTACTTC
CASSHFSPGTNLYEQYF
>TRBV5-8|many|TRBD2|TRBJ2-3
TGTGCCAGCAGCACCGGGGGGGCCGGGGCAGATACGCAGTATTTT
CASSTGGAGADTQYF